A single sample is the source of the 31 T cell receptor beta chains below, sequenced in a study of cytomegalovirus exposure and HLA in healthy donors. In the PCR, 60 Vbeta and 13 Jbeta primers were used. Some clones are missing from TCRdb's copy, which holds only in-frame ones; the method was immunoSEQ multiplex PCR. The sample lists 110,000 to 150,000 clones, approximately 80% occurring once. Input material: PBMCs. The receptors originated from a male donor in good health and CMV-seronegative.

The rearrangement uses TRBV7-2 and TRBJ1-5, with D perhaps TRBD1 (5 bases). CDR3 size: 14 residues. V lost 2 bases and J lost 2, with 7 bases in between. Germline V lookup: CDR1 SGHTA, CDR2 FQGNSA. The DNA for the CDR3 is TGTGCCAGCAGCTTATCGGGGGGCAATCAGCCCCAGCATTTT. As protein: CASSLSGGNQPQHF. Filled out from reference TRBV7-2 and TRBJ1-5, the complete variable domain reads GAGVSQSPSNKVTEKGKDVELRCDPISGHTALYWYRQSLGQGLEFLIYFQGNSAPDKSGLPSDRFSAERTGGSVSTLTIQRTQQEDSAVYLCASSLSGGNQPQHFGDGTRLSIL.

CDR3 sequence reads: CASSNRGPGYGYTF. CDR3 nucleotides: TGTGCCAGCTCGAACAGGGGGCCAGGGTATGGCTACACCTTC. The V call is TRBV19, the J call TRBJ1-2, with 9 bases aligning to TRBD1. The CDR3 runs to 14 residues. V gave up 9 bases and J gave up 5 bases; unmatched junction bases: 10. The V gene's germline CDR1 is LNHDA and CDR2 SQIVND (reference sequence).

CDR3 DNA: TGTGCCAGCAGCTTGGAATTATTGAACAGACATGGCTACACCTTC. Protein sequence: CASSLELLNRHGYTF. V is TRBV5-4 and J is TRBJ1-2, with unresolved D. The CDR3 runs 15 residues. Germline loops: CDR1 SGHNT, CDR2 YYREEE (reference sequence). Trimming left V 0 bases short and J 6 bases short, with 15 bases between.

In this sample, this clone turned up once. The chain uses TRBV10-2 and TRBJ2-6, with no clear D. The CDR3 length is 13 residues. Trimming removed 8 bases at V and 2 bases at J, with 7 bases between. Germline loops: CDR1 WSHSY, CDR2 SAAADI. CDR3 sequence reads: CASSSAGANVLTF. The CDR3 region has the DNA TGCGCCAGCTCGTCTGCTGGGGCCAACGTCCTGACTTTC.

The chain combines TRBV9 with TRBJ2-5; 7 bases are a match to TRBD2. Germline values: CDR1 SGDLS, CDR2 YYNGEE. The trim removed 4 bases at V and 2 bases at J, leaving 14 bases unmatched. The CDR3 loop spans 17 amino acids. In DNA, the CDR3 is TGTGCCAGCAGCACATTACCCGGGACTACCGCACAAGAGACCCAGTACTTC. This gives the protein CASSTLPGTTAQETQYF.

This chain joins TRBV7-2 and TRBJ2-7, with D perhaps matching TRBD1 (5 bases). Germline CDR1 is SGHTA and CDR2 is FQGNSA. V lost 5 bases, J lost 5 bases, and 10 bases lay in between. CDR3 length equals 12 residues. CDR3 sequence: CTSSTQGHEQYF. The CDR3 region has the DNA TGTACCAGCAGCACGCAGGGTCACGAGCAGTACTTC.

This sequence joins TRBV27 and TRBJ2-4; D is possibly TRBD2 (5 bases). The CDR3 sequence is 14 residues long. The germline gives CDR1 MNHEY, CDR2 SMNVEV (reference sequence). V shed 3 bases and J shed 6 bases, with 12 bases lying between them. This chain's CDR3 is CASSFSGRGNIQYF. The CDR3 DNA reads TGTGCCAGCAGTTTCAGCGGCCGCGGAAACATTCAGTACTTC.

The chain's CDR3 is CASSSLAGVYNEQFF. CDR3 in DNA: TGCGCCAGCAGCTCTCTAGCGGGAGTGTACAATGAGCAGTTCTTC. V and J are TRBV5-1 and TRBJ2-1; TRBD2 agrees at 10 bases. V gave up 3 bases and J gave up 4 bases; unmatched junction bases: 4. The germline V gene encodes CDR1 SGHRS and CDR2 YFSETQ. This CDR3 has 15 residues.

A few counts support this clone. The chain has TRBV4-1 and TRBJ2-3; 8 positions match TRBD1. V was clipped by 0 bases and J by 4 bases; unmatched bases: 9. Looked up from germline, CDR1 is MGHRA and CDR2 is YSYEKL. This CDR3 has 17 residues. CDR3 sequence (DNA): TGCGCCAGCAGCCAAGATGGCGGCAGGGGGCCTGCAGATACGCAGTATTTT. Translating gives CASSQDGGRGPADTQYF.

This chain uses TRBV7-6 with TRBJ1-1, with D unclear. Germline CDR1 reads SGHVS; CDR2 reads FNYEAQ. CDR3 length: 13 amino acids. The V and J ends lost 6 bases and 1 base respectively, with 9 bases between them. The CDR3 coding sequence is TGTGCCAGCAGTGGTACACCGAACACTGAAGCTTTCTTT. Amino acid sequence: CASSGTPNTEAFF.

The rearrangement uses TRBV11-2 and TRBJ2-7; D uncertain. The CDR3 is 13 residues long. Trimming cost V 3 bases and J 5 bases, with 11 bases left between them. Germline loops: CDR1 SGHAT, CDR2 FQNNGV. CDR3 in DNA: TGTGCCAGCAGCTTGGTCCGGGTCCACGAGCAGTACTTC. Residues: CASSLVRVHEQYF.

The rearrangement joins TRBV10-2 to TRBJ2-7; no clear D. Trimming took 4 bases from V and 2 from J, leaving 15 bases between them. CDR1 WSHSY and CDR2 SAAADI come from the germline V gene. The CDR3 is made up of 15 amino acids. CDR3 sequence (DNA): TGCGCCAGCAGTGGGGCACACCCTCGGCCCTACGAGCAGTACTTC. It yields the protein CASSGAHPRPYEQYF.

CDR3 bases: TGTGCCAGCAGTCCTCAAGAGAATGAGCAGTTCTTC. It codes for CASSPQENEQFF. The rearrangement links TRBV27 to TRBJ2-1, with D unclear. CDR1 is MNHEY, CDR2 SMNVEV, per germline (reference sequence). CDR3 size: 12 residues. V dropped 5 bases and J dropped 7 bases, with 9 bases sitting between them.

V usage is TRBV29-1 and J usage is TRBJ2-7, with TRBD1 identical over 9 bases. Germline V lookup: CDR1 SQVTM, CDR2 ANQGSEA. This CDR3 has 13 amino acids. Unmatched junction bases numbered 6, after V lost 7 bases and J lost 2 bases. DNA for the CDR3: TGCAGCGCAGGACAGGGGTCGCCCTACGAGCAGTACTTC. Translating gives CSAGQGSPYEQYF.

A remark on this clone: At one boundary the junction diverges from the germline segment, which might be a read error. The V and J genes are TRBV7-9 and TRBJ2-5; 13 nucleotides align to TRBD2. The CDR3 totals 18 residues. Germline V gene lookup returns CDR1 SEHNR and CDR2 FQNEAQ (reference sequence). CDR3 bases: TGTTCCAGCAGCCACCTCAGGACTAGCGGGGGCGGGAGACAGACCCAGTACTTC. Translation: CSSSHLRTSGGGRQTQYF.

V usage is TRBV10-3 and J usage is TRBJ1-6, with D possibly being TRBD1 (5 bases). With 4 bases removed from V and 4 bases from J, the gap between germline ends came to 14 bases. Germline CDR1 ENHRY, CDR2 SYGVKD. This CDR3 is 16 amino acids long. The CDR3 bases are TGTGCCATCAGTGTTGAGGGTCGGGGGTATAATTCACCCCTCCACTTT. Translated, it gives CAISVEGRGYNSPLHF.

The chain has TRBV7-6 and TRBJ2-7, with 7 bases fitting TRBD2. V lost 1 base to trimming and J lost 1 base; unmatched junction nucleotides: 10. CDR1 is SGHVS, CDR2 FNYEAQ, per germline. This CDR3 contains 17 residues. The CDR3 DNA follows: TGTGCCAGCAGCTTAGTAGTGGGGGGGAGGGATTCCTACGAGCAGTACTTC. Its protein product is CASSLVVGGRDSYEQYF.

The chain uses TRBV4-2 and TRBJ2-1; D call uncertain. CDR3 length equals 14 residues. V dropped 0 bases and J dropped 8 bases, with 11 bases sitting between them. In germline, CDR1 is LGHNA, CDR2 YNFKEQ. The CDR3, as DNA: TGTGCCAGCAGCCAAGAGTACTCAACCGATGAGCAGTTCTTC. Residues: CASSQEYSTDEQFF.

This clone was detected only a few times. V gene TRBV5-1 combines with J gene TRBJ1-6; TRBD1 matches 9 bases. Germline trimming cut 1 base from V and 10 bases from J; bases unmatched to any gene: 6. This CDR3 contains 15 residues. Germline V gene lookup returns CDR1 SGHRS and CDR2 YFSETQ. The chain's CDR3 is CASSLRRQGGSPLHF. For the CDR3, the DNA is TGCGCCAGCAGCTTGAGGCGACAGGGGGGCTCACCCCTCCACTTT.

V usage is TRBV2 and J usage is TRBJ1-2; tentative D call: TRBD1 (5 bases). There are 12 residues in the CDR3. Deletions cut 7 bases from V and 8 bases from J, with 14 bases between. The germline CDR1 and CDR2 sequences are SNHLY and FYNNEI. CDR3: CASTLGAEGYTF. DNA of the CDR3: TGTGCCAGCACCTTAGGGGCGGAGGGCTACACCTTC. Full variable domain (missing parts from reference TRBV2 and TRBJ1-2): EPEVTQTPSHQVTQMGQEVILRCVPISNHLYFYWYRQILGQKVEFLVSFYNNEISEKSEIFDDQFSVERPDGSNFTLKIRSTKLEDSAMYFCASTLGAEGYTFGSGTRLTVV.

The V gene is TRBV18, the J gene TRBJ2-2, with TRBD1 identical over 8 bases. The CDR3 consists of 18 residues. With V trimmed by 3 bases and J by 3 bases, 12 bases remained unmatched. The V gene's germline CDR1 is KGHSH and CDR2 LQKENI. The CDR3 bases are TGTGCCAGCTCACCCCGCCGCAGGGGGCAGAGGGACACCGGGGAGCTGTTTTTT. Its translation: CASSPRRRGQRDTGELFF.

The gene calls are TRBV6-5 and TRBJ2-7, with TRBD2 as a possible D gene (7 bases). Germline assignment: CDR1 MNHEY and CDR2 SVGAGI. The CDR3 length is 15 residues. The V end was cut by 5 bases, the J end by 3 bases, with 17 bases between. DNA of the CDR3: TGTGCCAGCAGTCGCGGTGGGAGGGGGGTCTACGAGCAGTACTTC. Translated: CASSRGGRGVYEQYF.

The chain employs TRBV4-1 and TRBJ2-7; D is perhaps TRBD2 (6 bases). Germline values: CDR1 MGHRA, CDR2 YSYEKL. This CDR3 comprises 14 residues. The V and J ends lost 0 bases and 7 bases respectively, with 13 bases between them. For the CDR3, the DNA is TGCGCCAGCAGCCAAGATCCCAGCGGGCGGGAGCAGTACTTC. It yields the protein CASSQDPSGREQYF.

The V and J genes are TRBV19 and TRBJ1-2, with D perhaps matching TRBD1 (6 bases). Germline assignment: CDR1 LNHDA and CDR2 SQIVND (reference sequence). The V and J ends lost 3 bases and 1 base respectively, with 12 bases between them. CDR3 length: 15 amino acids. The CDR3 loop reads CASSIGQTLNYGYTF. The DNA for the CDR3 is TGTGCCAGTAGTATCGGACAGACCCTTAACTATGGCTACACCTTC. Variable domain in full (rest from reference TRBV19 and TRBJ1-2): DGGITQSPKYLFRKEGQNVTLSCEQNLNHDAMYWYRQDPGQGLRLIYYSQIVNDFQKGDIAEGYSVSREKKESFPLTVTSAQKNPTAFYLCASSIGQTLNYGYTFGSGTRLTVV.

The CDR3 reads CASSQNPGVYNQPQHF. The DNA of the CDR3 is TGTGCCAGCAGCCAAAACCCCGGGGTATACAATCAGCCCCAGCATTTT. J is TRBJ1-5 and V is TRBV11-3; D gene unclear. The CDR3 contains 16 residues. Looked up from germline, CDR1 is SGHNT and CDR2 is YENEEA. The V end was cut by 5 bases, the J end by 3 bases, with 17 bases between.

This rearrangement joins TRBV5-1 to TRBJ2-1; the D gene is possibly TRBD1 (5 bases). Germline values: CDR1 SGHRS, CDR2 YFSETQ. The CDR3 loop spans 16 amino acids. Trimming removed 0 bases from V and 6 bases from J, with 16 bases in between. In DNA form, the CDR3 reads TGCGCCAGCAGCTTGGAGGCAGGGTACGGCCTCAATGAGCAGTTCTTC. This codes for CASSLEAGYGLNEQFF.

The CDR3, as DNA: TGCGCCAGCAGCTTGGGGTCACGGGTCGTACTAGAGACCCAGTACTTC. Translation gives CASSLGSRVVLETQYF. The chain is built from TRBV5-1 and TRBJ2-5; D is undetermined. Trimming took off 0 bases at V and 4 bases at J, with 16 bases between the two ends. CDR1 is SGHRS and CDR2 is YFSETQ in the germline V gene. The CDR3 contains 16 residues.

The V gene is TRBV9, the J gene TRBJ1-3; 8 bases align to TRBD1. With 0 bases clipped from V and 3 bases from J, the junction kept 2 bases outside the gene matches. Germline CDR1 SGDLS, CDR2 YYNGEE. The CDR3 extends over 15 amino acids. In DNA, the CDR3 is TGTGCCAGCAGCGTAGCAGGACAGGGTGGAAACACCATATATTTT. Protein sequence: CASSVAGQGGNTIYF. Filled out from reference TRBV9 and TRBJ1-3, the complete variable domain reads DSGVTQTPKHLITATGQRVTLRCSPRSGDLSVYWYQQSLDQGLQFLIQYYNGEERAKGNILERFSAQQFPDLHSELNLSSLELGDSALYFCASSVAGQGGNTIYFGEGSWLTVV.

The J gene is TRBJ2-5, the V gene TRBV6-5; 11 bases match TRBD1. The CDR3 runs to 15 residues. J lost 2 bases, V lost 6 bases, and 5 bases had no gene match. Germline assignment: CDR1 MNHEY and CDR2 SVGAGI. DNA for the CDR3: TGTGCCAGCAGAGTGGGACAGGGGGATCAAGAGACCCAGTACTTC. Translation: CASRVGQGDQETQYF.

The chain combines TRBV5-4 with TRBJ2-7, with 13 nucleotides matching TRBD2. Germline CDR1 reads SGHNT; CDR2 reads YYREEE (reference sequence). Trimming at V came to 3 bases and at J to 6 bases, leaving 6 bases not matched to a gene. The CDR3 totals 15 residues. The CDR3 DNA is TGTGCCAGCAGCTCACTAGCGGGAGGGCCGGGCGAGCAGTACTTC. Translation gives CASSSLAGGPGEQYF.

The gene calls are TRBV9 and TRBJ2-3; 9 bases align to TRBD1. The germline V gene encodes CDR1 SGDLS and CDR2 YYNGEE. Unmatched junction bases numbered 15, after V lost 7 bases and J lost 6 bases. This CDR3 spans 16 amino acids. The CDR3 region is CASHWGQGTPPDTQYF. CDR3 nucleotides: TGTGCCAGCCATTGGGGACAGGGCACCCCGCCGGATACGCAGTATTTT.